This T cell receptor beta chain came from a study of blood T cell repertoires in COVID-19. At the level of the study: Researchers got acute and convalescent COVID-19 samples from the United States, Italy and Spain. The cDNA or gDNA used as material had been derived from T cells, B-cell-depleted T cells, or PBMCs.

In the authors' workflow: Nucleated cell counts were estimated from reference gene primer amplification. Clones were read by immunoSEQ multiplex PCR, and TCRdb kept only the in-frame ones, dropping some. That table gives V, J and clone size, and the DNA gave D and trimming. The sample includes about 71,000 clones, roughly 84% of them seen just once. Enrolment of Seattle patients took place during active infection, and they were followed longitudinally. This clone has only one observation. Germline assignment: CDR1 ENHRY and CDR2 SYGVKD. The CDR3 consists of 13 residues. With V trimmed by 5 bases and J by 4 bases, 5 bases remained unmatched.

This receptor was taken from a young man with COVID-19, enrolled during active disease. The sample consisted of peripheral blood. The chain is built from TRBV10-3 and TRBJ2-7, with 7 bases aligning to TRBD1. This CDR3 is CAISRDRVYEQYF. The CDR3 DNA reads TGTGCCATCAGTCGAGACAGGGTGTACGAGCAGTACTTC.